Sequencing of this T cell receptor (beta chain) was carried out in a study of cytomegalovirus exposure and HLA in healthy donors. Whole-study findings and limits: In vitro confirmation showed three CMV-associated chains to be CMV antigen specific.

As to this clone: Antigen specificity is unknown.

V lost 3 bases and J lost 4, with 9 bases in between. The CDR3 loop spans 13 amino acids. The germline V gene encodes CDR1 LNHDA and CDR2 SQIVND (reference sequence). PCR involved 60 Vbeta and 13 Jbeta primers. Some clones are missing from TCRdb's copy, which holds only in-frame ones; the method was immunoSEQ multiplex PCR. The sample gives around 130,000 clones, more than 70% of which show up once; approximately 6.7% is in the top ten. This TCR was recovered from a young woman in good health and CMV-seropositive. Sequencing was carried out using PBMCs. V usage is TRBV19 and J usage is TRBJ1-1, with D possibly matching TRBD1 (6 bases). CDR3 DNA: TGTGCCAGTAGTATTTGGGGGCCCACTGAAGCTTTCTTT. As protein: CASSIWGPTEAFF. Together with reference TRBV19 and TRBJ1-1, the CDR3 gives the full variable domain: DGGITQSPKYLFRKEGQNVTLSCEQNLNHDAMYWYRQDPGQGLRLIYYSQIVNDFQKGDIAEGYSVSREKKESFPLTVTSAQKNPTAFYLCASSIWGPTEAFFGQGTRLTVV.